This passage covers 3 T cell receptor beta chains from one sample sequenced in a study of CD8 T cells in ankylosing spondylitis. Using its own MiXCR run on the 5' RACE reads, TCRdb lists one record per CDR3 protein. The table lists more than 300,000 distinct CDR3 sequences, 7.5% to 9% of them singletons. The antigens for these receptors are not known. Study results and limitations: Within ankylosing spondylitis blood, a TCR beta motif made up of eight or nine highly homologous variants appeared to be characteristic.

Material: blood, either unsorted or a sorted T cell fraction (not recorded which). Receptors were obtained from a male donor with ankylosing spondylitis.

The chain joins TRBV25-1 to TRBJ1-6; D unclear. CDR1 MGHDK and CDR2 SYGVNS come from the germline V gene. This CDR3 is built from 15 residues. V was cut by 3 bases and J by 0 bases, with 6 bases left in between. CDR3 residues: CASSDRSSYNSPLHF. CDR3 DNA sequence: TGTGCCAGCAGTGATCGCAGCTCCTATAATTCACCCCTCCACTTT.

The V call is TRBV5-1, the J call TRBJ2-7; D not certain. Germline CDR1 reads SGHRS; CDR2 reads YFSETQ. Trimming shortened V by 0 bases and J by 6 bases, and 7 bases separated the two germline ends. The CDR3 sequence is 12 residues long. CDR3 loop: CASSLGASEQYF. The CDR3 DNA is TGCGCCAGCAGCTTGGGGGCCTCCGAGCAGTACTTC.

The chain has TRBV20-1 and TRBJ2-1, with 11 bases identical to TRBD2. Germline CDR1 reads DFQATT; CDR2 reads SNEGSKA (reference sequence). The junction had 12 bases not matched to a gene; V was cut back by 5 bases and J by 6 bases. CDR3 length: 16 amino acids. CDR3 nucleotides: TGCAGTGCTGGGGCCTTAGTAGCGGGAGGGCTCAATGAGCAGTTCTTC. Its translation is CSAGALVAGGLNEQFF.